Shown below are 6 T cell receptor beta chains from a single sample sequenced in a study of cytomegalovirus exposure and HLA in healthy donors. The PCR used 60 Vbeta and 13 Jbeta primers. The table came from immunoSEQ multiplex PCR; TCRdb's copy has only in-frame clones and leaves some out. The table records approximately 77,000 clones, nearly 80% of them present only once. Input material: PBMCs. The receptor source for this set is a middle-aged man in good health and CMV-seronegative.

The sample holds one count of this clone. The gene calls are TRBV2 and TRBJ2-2; D may be TRBD1 (9 bases). Germline V CDR1 and CDR2: SNHLY, FYNNEI. The CDR3 has 17 residues. V was cut by 5 bases and J by 6 bases, with 22 bases left in between. For the CDR3, the DNA is TGTGCCAGCAGTTCCCTCGGGGGGGGACAGGGTGCCGGGGAGCTGTTTTTT. As protein: CASSSLGGGQGAGELFF.

On this clone: One end of the junction varies from germline; a read error may be responsible. The gene calls are TRBV7-9 and TRBJ2-3, with D possibly TRBD1 on 5 matching bases. The germline V gene has CDR1 SEHNR and CDR2 FQNEAQ (reference sequence). This CDR3 is built from 13 residues. In nucleotides, the CDR3 is TGTTCCAGCAGCCCAAGGGGCCCAGATACGCAGTATTTT. Protein sequence: CSSSPRGPDTQYF.

V gene TRBV19 combines with J gene TRBJ2-2; no clear D. The length of the CDR3 is 13 residues. Trimming shortened V by 6 bases and J by 7 bases, and 12 bases separated the two germline ends. The germline V gene encodes CDR1 LNHDA and CDR2 SQIVND (reference sequence). In nucleotides, the CDR3 is TGTGCCAGTAGCCAGCTAAGAGGCGGGGAGCTGTTTTTT. Its protein is CASSQLRGGELFF.

V usage is TRBV10-3 and J usage is TRBJ2-1, with 8 bases identical to TRBD2. The trim removed 6 bases at V and 0 bases at J, leaving 4 bases unmatched. CDR3 length: 15 amino acids. Germline values: CDR1 ENHRY, CDR2 SYGVKD. The CDR3 sequence: CAIRLAASSYNEQFF. The CDR3 DNA reads as TGTGCCATCAGACTAGCGGCCAGCTCCTACAATGAGCAGTTCTTC.

This sequence joins TRBV4-1 and TRBJ1-2; 12 nucleotides align to TRBD1. There are 15 residues in the CDR3. The J segment lost 8 bases and the V segment lost 4 bases, leaving 8 bases of the junction unmatched. CDR1 is MGHRA and CDR2 is YSYEKL in the germline V gene. The CDR3 spells CASSLTGQGARGYTF. DNA for the CDR3: TGCGCCAGCAGCCTTACGGGACAGGGGGCGCGCGGCTACACCTTC.

This sequence joins TRBV5-4 and TRBJ2-1; 12 bases match TRBD2. The ends lost 4 bases at V and 9 bases at J; junction bases unmatched: 5. The CDR3 covers 14 residues. Germline CDR1 is SGHNT and CDR2 is YYREEE (reference sequence). CDR3 sequence (DNA): TGTGCCAGCAGCCCGACTAGCGGGAGCTCTGAGCAGTTCTTC. The encoded protein is CASSPTSGSSEQFF.